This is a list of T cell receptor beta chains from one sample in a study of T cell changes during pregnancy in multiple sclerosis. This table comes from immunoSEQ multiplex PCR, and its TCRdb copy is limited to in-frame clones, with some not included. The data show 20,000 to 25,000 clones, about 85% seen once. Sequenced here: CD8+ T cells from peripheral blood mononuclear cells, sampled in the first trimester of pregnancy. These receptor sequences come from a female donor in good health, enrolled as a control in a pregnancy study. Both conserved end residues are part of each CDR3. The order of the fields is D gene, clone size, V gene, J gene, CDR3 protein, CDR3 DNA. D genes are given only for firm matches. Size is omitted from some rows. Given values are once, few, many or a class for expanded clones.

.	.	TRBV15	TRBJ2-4	CATSRVPHREWDKNIQYF	TGTGCCACCAGCAGAGTACCCCACAGGGAATGGGACAAAAACATTCAGTACTTC
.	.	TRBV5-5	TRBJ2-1	CASSSLAGLNEQFF	TGTGCCAGCAGCTCACTCGCTGGTCTCAATGAGCAGTTCTTC
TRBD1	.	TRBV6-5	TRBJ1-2	CASREQGDGHYGYTF	TGTGCCAGCAGAGAGCAGGGGGATGGGCACTATGGCTACACCTTC
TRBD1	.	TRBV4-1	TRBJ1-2	CASSQDRGLSYGYTF	TGCGCCAGCAGCCAAGACAGGGGGCTCAGCTATGGCTACACCTTC
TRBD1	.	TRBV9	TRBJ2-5	CASSPLGQGEETQYF	TGTGCCAGCAGCCCCCTGGGACAGGGGGAAGAGACCCAGTACTTC
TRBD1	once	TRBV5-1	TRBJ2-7	CASNRPGQGYEQYF	TGCGCCAGCAACCGCCCCGGACAGGGTTACGAGCAGTACTTC
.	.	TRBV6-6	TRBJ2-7	CASSYADSSSYEQYF	TGTGCCAGCAGTTACGCGGACTCGAGCTCCTACGAGCAGTACTTC
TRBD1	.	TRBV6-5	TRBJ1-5	CASRQGTGTQPQHF	TGTGCCAGCAGGCAAGGGACAGGGACCCAGCCCCAGCATTTT
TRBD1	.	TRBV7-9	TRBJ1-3	CASSPRQGRTGNTIYF	TGTGCCAGCAGCCCACGACAGGGGAGGACTGGAAACACCATATATTTT
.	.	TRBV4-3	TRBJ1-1	CASSQDQGTNTEAFF	TGCGCCAGCAGCCAAGATCAGGGTACGAACACTGAAGCTTTCTTT
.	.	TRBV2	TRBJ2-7	CASSENARGSLYEQYF	TGTGCCAGCAGTGAAAACGCACGGGGGAGCCTATACGAGCAGTACTTC
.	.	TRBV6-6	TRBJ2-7	CASSKGGSYEQYF	TGTGCCAGCTCGAAAGGGGGCTCCTACGAGCAGTACTTC
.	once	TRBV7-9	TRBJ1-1	CASSLQTEFTFF	TGTGCCAGCAGCCTCCAGACAGAGTTTACTTTCTTT